Sequencing of this T cell receptor beta chain was carried out in a study of CD8 T cells in Susac syndrome. This clonotype was seen just once. Trimming cost V 5 bases and J 10 bases, with 15 bases left between them. This CDR3 is 13 amino acids long. The germline V gene encodes CDR1 LNHDA and CDR2 SQIVND (reference sequence). Sequencing targeted TCR beta in blood CD8+ and CD4+ T cells. Negative isolation was used for CD8+ and CD4+ T cells and FACS enrichment for TEMRA cells. RNA totalling roughly 0.45 to 1 ug underwent reverse transcription with random hexamers. The CDR3 of TCR beta was amplified by immunoSEQ multiplex PCR across 54 Vbeta and 13 Jbeta. A single record per CDR3 protein comes from TCRdb applying MiXCR to the immunoSEQ multiplex PCR reads. The table lists about 250,000 distinct CDR3 sequences, about 93% of them singletons.

V gene TRBV19 combines with J gene TRBJ2-1, with a tentative D call TRBD1 (5 bases). Sequencing was carried out using CD4+ T cells from PBMCs. This clonotype was obtained from a human donor with multiple sclerosis. In DNA form, the CDR3 reads TGTGCCAGTAGTGCTAGGCAGGGTTGGGAGCAGTTCTTC. Translated: CASSARQGWEQFF.